These 21 T cell receptor beta chains share one sample of origin, sequenced in a study of blood T cell repertoires in COVID-19. Assay: immunoSEQ multiplex PCR; the TCRdb copy retains only in-frame clones and omits some. Of 200,000 to 250,000 clones listed, roughly 84% are singletons. Material: peripheral blood. These receptor sequences come from a woman aged 60-70 years with acute or convalescent COVID-19.

This chain joins TRBV7-9 and TRBJ1-6; D unresolved. V shed 5 bases and J shed 5 bases, with 19 bases lying between them. CDR1 and CDR2 (germline): SEHNR, FQNEAQ (reference sequence). The CDR3 is 17 amino acids. Here the CDR3 reads CASSPGFQPFNNSPLHF. The CDR3 nucleotides are TGTGCCAGCAGCCCGGGATTTCAACCCTTTAATAATTCACCCCTCCACTTT.

This chain connects TRBV10-3 to TRBJ1-2; no firm D call. Between the trimmed V and J ends, which lost 3 bases and 3 bases, there was a span of 8 bases. The CDR3 sequence is 13 residues long. Looked up from germline, CDR1 is ENHRY and CDR2 is SYGVKD. CDR3 bases: TGTGCCATCAGTGAACAGAGTGACTATGGCTACACCTTC. Protein sequence: CAISEQSDYGYTF.

The CDR3 DNA sequence: TGCAGTGCTAGTGGGGCAGGGGAGCACTATGGCTACACCTTC. Translated, it gives CSASGAGEHYGYTF. V usage is TRBV20-1 and J usage is TRBJ1-2, with D possibly matching TRBD1 (6 bases). The CDR3 is 14 residues long. Trimming shortened V by 3 bases and J by 3 bases, and 14 bases separated the two germline ends. Germline V gene sequence: CDR1 DFQATT, CDR2 SNEGSKA (reference sequence).

The chain links TRBV28 to TRBJ2-1; 12 nucleotides align to TRBD1. CDR3 length: 15 residues. The V gene's germline CDR1 is MDHEN and CDR2 SYDVKM. The junction had 6 bases not matched to a gene; V was cut back by 5 bases and J by 7 bases. The chain's CDR3 is CASSHRDRGRNEQFF. The CDR3 DNA sequence: TGTGCCAGCAGTCACCGGGACAGGGGGCGTAATGAGCAGTTCTTC. Variable domain in full (rest from reference TRBV28 and TRBJ2-1): DVKVTQSSRYLVKRTGEKVFLECVQDMDHENMFWYRQDPGLGLRLIYFSYDVKMKEKGDIPEGYSVSREKKERFSLILESASTNQTSMYLCASSHRDRGRNEQFFGPGTRLTVL.

The chain recombines TRBV5-6 with TRBJ1-2; 7 bases line up with TRBD1. Trimming took 0 bases from V and 7 from J; bases not matched to a gene: 3. CDR3 size: 13 residues. The germline CDR1 and CDR2 sequences are SGHDT and YYEEEE. CDR3 bases: TGTGCCAGCAGCTTGGCAGGGGGAATTGGCTACACCTTC. It yields the protein CASSLAGGIGYTF. The full variable domain, rest sourced from reference TRBV5-6 and TRBJ1-2, is DAGVTQSPTHLIKTRGQQVTLRCSPKSGHDTVSWYQQALGQGPQFIFQYYEEEERQRGNFPDRFSGHQFPNYSSELNVNALLLGDSALYLCASSLAGGIGYTFGSGTRLTVV.

J is TRBJ1-3 and V is TRBV9; weak D call: TRBD1 (5 bases). Germline values: CDR1 SGDLS, CDR2 YYNGEE. Trimming pared 4 bases from V and 2 bases from J, leaving 13 bases between. CDR3 size: 15 residues. The CDR3 loop is CASSLGGGPGNTIYF. Written as DNA, the CDR3 is TGTGCCAGCAGCCTCGGGGGAGGGCCTGGAAACACCATATATTTT.

The genes are TRBV10-3 and TRBJ2-7; TRBD1 agrees at 8 bases. The CDR3 runs to 12 residues. V shed 5 bases and J 6 bases; nucleotides not matched to a gene: 3. CDR1 ENHRY and CDR2 SYGVKD come from the germline V gene. As DNA, the CDR3 is TGTGCCATCAGTTCCAGGGGGCGCGAGCAGTACTTC. Encoded protein: CAISSRGREQYF.

V is TRBV9 and J is TRBJ2-1; tentatively, D is TRBD1 (5 bases). In germline, CDR1 is SGDLS, CDR2 YYNGEE. Trimming took 4 bases from V and 0 from J, leaving 20 bases between them. This CDR3 is built from 18 residues. This CDR3 is CASSPGYGYRSSYNEQFF. The CDR3 DNA reads TGTGCCAGCAGCCCCGGGTATGGGTACAGGAGCTCCTACAATGAGCAGTTCTTC.

This clone was observed a few times. V is TRBV5-5 and J is TRBJ1-3, with D maybe TRBD1 (5 bases). This CDR3 is 17 amino acids long. Germline V gene data show CDR1 as SGHKS and CDR2 as YYEKEE (reference sequence). The V and J ends lost 1 base and 0 bases respectively, with 14 bases between them. For the CDR3, the DNA is TGTGCCAGCAGCTTGTGGTCAGGGATGAGCTCTGGAAACACCATATATTTT. As protein: CASSLWSGMSSGNTIYF.

This clone has just one count. The rearrangement uses TRBV19 and TRBJ1-2, with a possible D match to TRBD1 (5 bases). V shed 4 bases and J shed 4 bases, with 7 bases lying between them. The germline V gene has CDR1 LNHDA and CDR2 SQIVND (reference sequence). CDR3 length: 12 amino acids. CDR3 in DNA: TGTGCCAGTAGTACTACAGGCTATGGCTACACCTTC. Protein product: CASSTTGYGYTF.

The chain couples TRBV6-2 or TRBV6-3 to TRBJ2-3; TRBD2 matches 7 bases. V was pared by 3 bases and J by 2 bases, with 5 bases of the junction left unmatched. This CDR3 has 15 residues. Germline CDR1 MNHEY, CDR2 SVGEGT. The CDR3 is CASSYPAGPTDTQYF. In nucleotides, the CDR3 is TGTGCCAGCAGTTATCCAGCGGGACCCACAGATACGCAGTATTTT.

Points on this clone: Other DNA sequences of this sample code for an identical CDR3. The chain links TRBV19 to TRBJ1-2; 7 bases match TRBD1. In germline, CDR1 is LNHDA, CDR2 SQIVND (reference sequence). Germline trimming cut 4 bases from V and 4 bases from J; bases unmatched to any gene: 3. The CDR3 runs to 13 residues. This chain's CDR3 is CASSTRDSYGYTF. CDR3 DNA: TGTGCCAGTAGTACCCGGGACAGCTATGGCTACACCTTC.

The V and J genes are TRBV3-1 (or the pseudogene TRBV3-2) and TRBJ1-2, with TRBD1 matching over 7 bases. The CDR3 is made up of 12 amino acids. V shed 5 bases, J shed 8 bases, and the junction held 5 bases outside the gene matches. Germline V gene lookup returns CDR1 LGHDT and CDR2 YNNKEL (reference sequence). The CDR3 loop reads CASSWDSEGYTF. In nucleotides, the CDR3 is TGTGCCAGCAGCTGGGACAGCGAAGGCTACACCTTC.

CDR3 sequence: CSVEEDRGFLHEQFF. The DNA of the CDR3 is TGCAGCGTTGAAGAGGACAGGGGGTTTTTGCATGAGCAGTTCTTC. The chain recombines TRBV29-1 with TRBJ2-1, with TRBD1 matching over 10 bases. Trimming removed 0 bases from V and 8 bases from J; junction bases left unmatched: 7. The CDR3 runs to 15 residues. Looked up from germline, CDR1 is SQVTM and CDR2 is ANQGSEA.

The genes are TRBV5-1 and TRBJ1-4, with 10 bases that match TRBD1. The CDR3 spans 14 residues. Germline CDR1 and CDR2: SGHRS and YFSETQ. After removal of 3 bases from V and 6 bases from J, the junction contained 2 bases not matched to a gene. CDR3 in DNA: TGCGCCAGCAGCTCCGGGACAGGGGATGAAAAACTGTTTTTT. Residues: CASSSGTGDEKLFF.

The chain links TRBV7-2 to TRBJ1-2; 7 bases fit TRBD1. The CDR3 consists of 15 residues. Unmatched junction bases numbered 9, after V lost 5 bases and J lost 3 bases. Germline assignment: CDR1 SGHTA and CDR2 FQGNSA. CDR3 coding DNA: TGTGCCAGCAGCGGGGGACAGCGAGCGGACTATGGCTACACCTTC. Translating it yields CASSGGQRADYGYTF.

The chain employs TRBV3-1 (or the pseudogene TRBV3-2) and TRBJ1-6, with a possible D match to TRBD1 (6 bases). Per the germline V gene, CDR1 is LGHDT and CDR2 is YNNKEL (reference sequence). V was clipped by 1 base and J by 0 bases, with 13 bases between them. The CDR3 sequence is 18 residues long. This CDR3 reads CASSQGLRGSSYNSPLHF. CDR3 in DNA: TGTGCCAGCAGCCAAGGATTGAGGGGGAGCTCCTATAATTCACCCCTCCACTTT.

CDR3 coding DNA: TGCAGCGTGGTGGGACAGTCCTTCTATGGCTACACCTTC. This sequence encodes CSVVGQSFYGYTF. The chain carries TRBV29-1 and TRBJ1-2; 7 nucleotides line up with TRBD1. The CDR3 sequence is 13 residues long. With V trimmed by 6 bases and J by 4 bases, 8 bases remained unmatched. Germline CDR1 and CDR2: SQVTM and ANQGSEA.

J is TRBJ2-6 and V is TRBV10-3; D gene uncertain. The germline gives CDR1 ENHRY, CDR2 SYGVKD. With 10 bases removed from V and 0 bases from J, the gap between germline ends came to 7 bases. The CDR3 contains 13 residues. The chain's CDR3 is CATSGSGANVLTF. The CDR3 nucleotides read TGTGCCACCTCAGGCTCTGGGGCCAACGTCCTGACTTTC.

The chain recombines TRBV9 with TRBJ2-1; a possible D gene is TRBD2 (6 bases). V lost 2 bases and J 2 bases, leaving 8 bases between the germline ends. Germline CDR1 SGDLS, CDR2 YYNGEE. The CDR3 contains 14 residues. CDR3 sequence reads: CASSVGSTYNEQFF. CDR3 bases: TGTGCCAGCAGCGTCGGGAGTACCTACAATGAGCAGTTCTTC.

The rearrangement joins TRBV12-2 to TRBJ1-5; the D call in the table, TRBD1, was not verified against the DNA. TRBV12-2 is tagged as a pseudogene. The CDR3 has 18 amino acids. The CDR3 DNA follows: TGTGCAAGTCGCGTACTCAGGTACTCAAGAGAGAGCAATCAGCCCCAGCATTTT. This encodes CASRVLRYSRESNQPQHF.